These T cell receptor beta chains were read from a single sample in a study of cytomegalovirus exposure and HLA in healthy donors. The table came from immunoSEQ multiplex PCR; TCRdb's copy has only in-frame clones and leaves some out. The repertoire consists of around 100,000 clones, with about four fifths occurring once and the leading ten covering 3.7%. Sequences were obtained from PBMCs. These receptors came from a female donor in good health and CMV-seropositive. Both conserved end residues are part of each CDR3. The D gene is left open where the match is weak. Only part of the rows carry a size: once, few, many, or a class if the clone is expanded.

V gene: TRBV7-9
D gene: TRBD1
clone size: few
J gene: TRBJ2-7
CDR3 protein: CASSLGGTGGRSFENEQYF
CDR3 DNA: TGTGCCAGCAGCTTAGGGGGGACAGGGGGACGTAGTTTTGAAAACGAGCAGTACTTC

V gene: TRBV6-5
D gene: TRBD1
clone size: NA
J gene: TRBJ2-7
CDR3 protein: CASSYKGTGNLNEQYF
CDR3 DNA: TGTGCCAGCAGTTACAAGGGGACAGGAAATCTTAACGAGCAGTACTTC

V gene: TRBV6-1
D gene: NA
clone size: NA
J gene: TRBJ1-1
CDR3 protein: CASSEAGRAGTEAFF
CDR3 DNA: TGTGCCAGCAGTGAAGCGGGCAGGGCCGGCACTGAAGCTTTCTTT

V gene: TRBV18
D gene: TRBD2
clone size: NA
J gene: TRBJ2-3
CDR3 protein: CASSRAGGGTDTQYF
CDR3 DNA: TGTGCCAGCTCCCGAGCGGGGGGAGGCACAGATACGCAGTATTTT

V gene: TRBV5-1
D gene: TRBD1
clone size: NA
J gene: TRBJ1-1
CDR3 protein: CASSLEGANTEAFF
CDR3 DNA: TGCGCCAGCAGCTTGGAGGGGGCCAACACTGAAGCTTTCTTT

V gene: TRBV6-6
D gene: TRBD1
clone size: NA
J gene: TRBJ1-2
CDR3 protein: CASRLGTDGYTF
CDR3 DNA: TGTGCCAGCAGACTGGGGACAGATGGCTACACCTTC

V gene: TRBV5-1
D gene: NA
clone size: NA
J gene: TRBJ1-3
CDR3 protein: CASSPAGTSGNTIYF
CDR3 DNA: TGCGCCAGCAGCCCGGCAGGGACATCTGGAAACACCATATATTTT

V gene: TRBV6-1
D gene: NA
clone size: NA
J gene: TRBJ2-7
CDR3 protein: CASRVSSYEQYF
CDR3 DNA: TGTGCCAGCAGGGTTAGCTCCTACGAGCAGTACTTC

V gene: TRBV4-1
D gene: NA
clone size: NA
J gene: TRBJ1-5
CDR3 protein: CASSQDAGSDQPQHF
CDR3 DNA: TGCGCCAGCAGCCAAGATGCAGGGTCGGATCAGCCCCAGCATTTT

V gene: TRBV25-1
D gene: TRBD1
clone size: NA
J gene: TRBJ2-5
CDR3 protein: CASSEHDRETTQETQYF
CDR3 DNA: TGTGCCAGCAGTGAACATGACAGGGAAACCACACAAGAGACCCAGTACTTC

V gene: TRBV9
D gene: NA
clone size: NA
J gene: TRBJ2-3
CDR3 protein: CASSTAGDGDTQYF
CDR3 DNA: TGTGCCAGCAGCACAGCAGGGGATGGAGATACGCAGTATTTT

V gene: TRBV29-1
D gene: TRBD1
clone size: NA
J gene: TRBJ2-7
CDR3 protein: CSVERGQGMGEQYF
CDR3 DNA: TGCAGCGTTGAACGGGGACAGGGAATGGGCGAGCAGTACTTC

V gene: TRBV2
D gene: NA
clone size: NA
J gene: TRBJ2-3
CDR3 protein: CASIGWGGWADTQYF
CDR3 DNA: TGTGCCAGCATAGGGTGGGGGGGCTGGGCAGATACGCAGTATTTT

V gene: TRBV7-9
D gene: NA
clone size: NA
J gene: TRBJ2-5
CDR3 protein: CASSLGGGQETQYF
CDR3 DNA: TGTGCCAGCAGCTTAGGCGGAGGGCAAGAGACCCAGTACTTC

V gene: TRBV6-5
D gene: TRBD1
clone size: NA
J gene: TRBJ2-7
CDR3 protein: CASNRGQGTYEQYF
CDR3 DNA: TGTGCCAGCAATAGGGGACAGGGAACCTACGAGCAGTACTTC

V gene: TRBV27
D gene: TRBD1
clone size: NA
J gene: TRBJ1-2
CDR3 protein: CASSLQQGGTYGYTF
CDR3 DNA: TGTGCCAGCAGTTTACAACAGGGGGGCACCTATGGCTACACCTTC

V gene: TRBV2
D gene: TRBD1
clone size: NA
J gene: TRBJ2-7
CDR3 protein: CASSTGGTPLSYEQYF
CDR3 DNA: TGTGCCAGTTCAACAGGGGGAACCCCATTAAGTTACGAGCAGTACTTC

V gene: TRBV29-1
D gene: NA
clone size: NA
J gene: TRBJ2-7
CDR3 protein: CSVAQGSYEQYF
CDR3 DNA: TGCAGCGTTGCACAGGGATCCTACGAGCAGTACTTC

V gene: TRBV2
D gene: TRBD1
clone size: NA
J gene: TRBJ1-2
CDR3 protein: CASVSRTGDYGYTF
CDR3 DNA: TGTGCCAGCGTCTCTCGGACAGGTGACTATGGCTACACCTTC

V gene: TRBV7-9
D gene: NA
clone size: NA
J gene: TRBJ2-6
CDR3 protein: CASSPVEASGANVLTF
CDR3 DNA: TGTGCCAGCAGCCCGGTAGAGGCCTCTGGGGCCAACGTCCTGACTTTC

V gene: TRBV7-2
D gene: TRBD2
clone size: NA
J gene: TRBJ2-7
CDR3 protein: CASSGTSGSYEQYF
CDR3 DNA: TGTGCCAGCAGCGGGACTAGCGGGAGTTACGAGCAGTACTTC

V gene: TRBV27
D gene: NA
clone size: NA
J gene: TRBJ2-7
CDR3 protein: CASSLGLTYEQYF
CDR3 DNA: TGTGCCAGCAGTTTAGGGCTTACATACGAGCAGTACTTC

V gene: TRBV28
D gene: TRBD2
clone size: NA
J gene: TRBJ2-2
CDR3 protein: CASRGGLAGTGELFF
CDR3 DNA: TGTGCCAGCAGGGGGGGACTAGCGGGTACCGGGGAGCTGTTTTTT

V gene: TRBV6-6
D gene: NA
clone size: NA
J gene: TRBJ1-5
CDR3 protein: CASSSQEGLYQPQHF
CDR3 DNA: TGTGCCAGCAGCTCACAGGAGGGACTGTATCAGCCCCAGCATTTT

V gene: TRBV7-9
D gene: NA
clone size: once
J gene: TRBJ1-1
CDR3 protein: CASSPSVGGRAFF
CDR3 DNA: TGTGCCAGCAGCCCCTCGGTGGGTGGGAGAGCTTTCTTT

V gene: TRBV7-9
D gene: TRBD1
clone size: NA
J gene: TRBJ1-4
CDR3 protein: CASSLGQANEKLFF
CDR3 DNA: TGTGCCAGCAGCTTGGGACAGGCTAATGAAAAACTGTTTTTT

V gene: TRBV5-1
D gene: NA
clone size: NA
J gene: TRBJ1-1
CDR3 protein: CASSWTLAGEAFF
CDR3 DNA: TGCGCCAGCAGCTGGACCCTGGCGGGCGAAGCTTTCTTT

V gene: TRBV19
D gene: NA
clone size: NA
J gene: TRBJ2-3
CDR3 protein: CASSMQVADTQYF
CDR3 DNA: TGTGCCAGTAGTATGCAGGTTGCAGATACGCAGTATTTT

V gene: TRBV27
D gene: NA
clone size: NA
J gene: TRBJ1-6
CDR3 protein: CASSPSVVHNSPLHF
CDR3 DNA: TGTGCCAGCAGTCCATCGGTAGTCCATAATTCACCCCTCCACTTT

V gene: TRBV28
D gene: NA
clone size: NA
J gene: TRBJ1-1
CDR3 protein: CASSLTDSTEAFF
CDR3 DNA: TGTGCCAGCAGTTTAACCGACAGCACTGAAGCTTTCTTT

V gene: TRBV5-1
D gene: NA
clone size: NA
J gene: TRBJ1-1
CDR3 protein: CASSLERGTEAFF
CDR3 DNA: TGCGCCAGCAGCTTGGAAAGGGGCACTGAAGCTTTCTTT

V gene: TRBV20-1
D gene: NA
clone size: NA
J gene: TRBJ1-1
CDR3 protein: CSARDQGGAFF
CDR3 DNA: TGCAGTGCTAGAGATCAAGGGGGAGCTTTCTTT

V gene: TRBV5-6
D gene: TRBD2
clone size: NA
J gene: TRBJ2-7
CDR3 protein: CASSWGAGNEQYF
CDR3 DNA: TGTGCCAGCAGCTGGGGAGCGGGAAACGAGCAGTACTTC

V gene: TRBV6-1
D gene: NA
clone size: NA
J gene: TRBJ1-3
CDR3 protein: CASSEGPRYTIYF
CDR3 DNA: TGTGCCAGCAGTGAAGGTCCGAGGTACACCATATATTTT

V gene: TRBV5-1
D gene: TRBD1
clone size: NA
J gene: TRBJ2-4
CDR3 protein: CASSVQGAGDIQYF
CDR3 DNA: TGCGCCAGCAGCGTACAGGGGGCCGGGGACATTCAGTACTTC

V gene: TRBV4-1
D gene: NA
clone size: NA
J gene: TRBJ2-2
CDR3 protein: CASSQGANANTGELFF
CDR3 DNA: TGCGCCAGCAGCCAAGGGGCTAACGCGAACACCGGGGAGCTGTTTTTT